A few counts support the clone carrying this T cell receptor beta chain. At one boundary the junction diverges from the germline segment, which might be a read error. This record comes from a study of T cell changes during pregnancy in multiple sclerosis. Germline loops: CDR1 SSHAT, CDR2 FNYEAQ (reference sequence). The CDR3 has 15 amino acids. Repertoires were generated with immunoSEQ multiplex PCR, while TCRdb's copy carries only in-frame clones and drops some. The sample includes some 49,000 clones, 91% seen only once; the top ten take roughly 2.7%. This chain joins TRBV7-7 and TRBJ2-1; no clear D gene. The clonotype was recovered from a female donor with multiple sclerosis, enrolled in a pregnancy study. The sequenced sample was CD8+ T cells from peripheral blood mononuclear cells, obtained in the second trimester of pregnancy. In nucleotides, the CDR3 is TGTGCTAGCAGCTTAGAGAGAAACAGCTACAATGAGCAGTTCTTC. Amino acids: CASSLERNSYNEQFF.